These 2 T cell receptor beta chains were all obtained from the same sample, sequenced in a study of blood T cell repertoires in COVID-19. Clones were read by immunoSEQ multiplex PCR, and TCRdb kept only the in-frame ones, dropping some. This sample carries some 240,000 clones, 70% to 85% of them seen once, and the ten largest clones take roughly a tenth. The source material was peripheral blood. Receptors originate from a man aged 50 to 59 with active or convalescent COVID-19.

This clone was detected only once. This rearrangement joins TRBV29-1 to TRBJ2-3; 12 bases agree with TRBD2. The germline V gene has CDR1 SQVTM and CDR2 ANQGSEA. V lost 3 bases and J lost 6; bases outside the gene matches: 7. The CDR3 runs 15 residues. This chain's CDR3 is CSVDWLAGGRDTQYF. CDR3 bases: TGCAGCGTTGACTGGCTAGCGGGAGGGCGGGATACGCAGTATTTT.

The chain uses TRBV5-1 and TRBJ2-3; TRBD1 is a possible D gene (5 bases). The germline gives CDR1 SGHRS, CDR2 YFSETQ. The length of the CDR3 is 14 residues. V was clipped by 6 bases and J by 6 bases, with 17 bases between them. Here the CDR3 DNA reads TGCGCCAGCAAAGAGGACACCGCGGTGGATACGCAGTATTTT. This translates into CASKEDTAVDTQYF.